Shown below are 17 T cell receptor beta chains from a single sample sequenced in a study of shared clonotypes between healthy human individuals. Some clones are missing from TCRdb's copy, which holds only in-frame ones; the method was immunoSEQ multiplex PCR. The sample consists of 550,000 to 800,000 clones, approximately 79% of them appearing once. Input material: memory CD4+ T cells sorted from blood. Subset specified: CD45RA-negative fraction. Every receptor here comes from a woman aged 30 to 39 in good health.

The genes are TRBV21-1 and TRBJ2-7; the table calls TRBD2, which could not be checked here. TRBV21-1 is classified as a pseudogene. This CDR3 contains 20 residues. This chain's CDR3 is CASSAREGTSGSSIPYEQYF. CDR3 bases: TGTGCCAGCAGCGCCCGGGAGGGGACTAGCGGGAGTTCGATTCCCTACGAGCAGTACTTC.

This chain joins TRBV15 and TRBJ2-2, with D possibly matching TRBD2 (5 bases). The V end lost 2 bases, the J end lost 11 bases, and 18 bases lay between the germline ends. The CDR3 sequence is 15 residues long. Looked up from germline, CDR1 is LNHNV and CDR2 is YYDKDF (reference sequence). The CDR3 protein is CATSRITFATGELFF. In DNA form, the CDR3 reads TGTGCCACCAGCAGAATTACTTTCGCGACGGGAGAGCTGTTTTTT.

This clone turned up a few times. CDR3 sequence: CASSLKDSYNEQFF. The CDR3 DNA follows: TGTGCCAGCAGCTTGAAAGACTCCTACAATGAGCAGTTCTTC. This rearrangement joins TRBV5-6 to TRBJ2-1; D gene uncertain. Trimming left V 1 base short and J 0 bases short, with 5 bases between. This CDR3 is 14 amino acids long. Germline lookup yields CDR1 SGHDT and CDR2 YYEEEE.

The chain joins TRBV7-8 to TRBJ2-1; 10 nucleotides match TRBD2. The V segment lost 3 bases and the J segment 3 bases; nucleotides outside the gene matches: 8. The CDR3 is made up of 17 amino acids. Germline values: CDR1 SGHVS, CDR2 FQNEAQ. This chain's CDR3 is CASSLLTSGTLYNEQFF. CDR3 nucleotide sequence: TGTGCCAGCAGCTTGCTTACTAGCGGGACCCTCTACAATGAGCAGTTCTTC.

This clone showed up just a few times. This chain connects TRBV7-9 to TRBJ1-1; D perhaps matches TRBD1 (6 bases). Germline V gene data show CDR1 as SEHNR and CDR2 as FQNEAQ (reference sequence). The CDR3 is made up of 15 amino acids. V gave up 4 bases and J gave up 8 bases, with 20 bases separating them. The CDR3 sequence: CASSSTLGGRSEAFF. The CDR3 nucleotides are TGTGCCAGCAGCTCCACCTTGGGGGGCCGTTCCGAAGCTTTCTTT.

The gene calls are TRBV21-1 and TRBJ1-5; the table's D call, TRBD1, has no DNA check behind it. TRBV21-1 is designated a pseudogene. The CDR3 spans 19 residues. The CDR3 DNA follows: TGTGCCAGCAGCCACGAGAGACGGGACAGGGGGCGCGCAAATCAGCCCCAGCATTTT. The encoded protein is CASSHERRDRGRANQPQHF.

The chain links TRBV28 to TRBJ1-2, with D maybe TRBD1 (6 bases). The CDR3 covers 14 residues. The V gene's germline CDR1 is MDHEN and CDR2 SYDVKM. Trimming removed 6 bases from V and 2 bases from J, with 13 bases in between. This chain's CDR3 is CASRLQGLNYGYTF. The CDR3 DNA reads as TGTGCCAGCAGATTACAGGGATTGAACTATGGCTACACCTTC.

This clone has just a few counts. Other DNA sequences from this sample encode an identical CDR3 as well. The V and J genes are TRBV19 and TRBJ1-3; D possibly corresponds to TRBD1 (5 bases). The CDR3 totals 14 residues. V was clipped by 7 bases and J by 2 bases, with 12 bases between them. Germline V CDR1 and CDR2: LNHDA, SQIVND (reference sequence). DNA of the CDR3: TGTGCCAGTACAATCGGGACGGCTGGAAACACCATATATTTT. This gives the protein CASTIGTAGNTIYF.

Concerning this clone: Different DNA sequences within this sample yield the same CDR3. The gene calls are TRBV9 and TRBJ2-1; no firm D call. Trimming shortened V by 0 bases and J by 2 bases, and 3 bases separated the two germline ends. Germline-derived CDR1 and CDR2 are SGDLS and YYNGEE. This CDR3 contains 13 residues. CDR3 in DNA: TGTGCCAGCAGCGTAGGGCCCTACAATGAGCAGTTCTTC. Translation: CASSVGPYNEQFF.

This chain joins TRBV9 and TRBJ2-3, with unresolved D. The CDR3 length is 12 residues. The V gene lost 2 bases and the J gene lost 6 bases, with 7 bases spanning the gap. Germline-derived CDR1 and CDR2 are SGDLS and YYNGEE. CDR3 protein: CASSVLPDTQYF. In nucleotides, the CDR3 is TGTGCCAGCAGCGTGCTACCCGATACGCAGTATTTT.

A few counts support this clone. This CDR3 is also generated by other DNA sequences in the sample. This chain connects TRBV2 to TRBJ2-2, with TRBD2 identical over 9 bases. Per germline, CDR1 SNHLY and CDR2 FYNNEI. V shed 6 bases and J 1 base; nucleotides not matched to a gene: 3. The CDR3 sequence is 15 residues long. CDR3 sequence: CASRKTSGNTGELFF. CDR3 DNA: TGTGCCAGCAGGAAGACTAGCGGGAACACCGGGGAGCTGTTTTTT.

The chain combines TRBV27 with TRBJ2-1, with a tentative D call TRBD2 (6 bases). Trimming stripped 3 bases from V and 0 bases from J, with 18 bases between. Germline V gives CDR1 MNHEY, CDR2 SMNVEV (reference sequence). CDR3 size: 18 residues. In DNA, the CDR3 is TGTGCCAGCAGTTTGGGCCTCCGGGCGGGGAGCTCCTACAATGAGCAGTTCTTC. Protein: CASSLGLRAGSSYNEQFF.

CDR3 in amino acids: CASSSGQGKETQYF. CDR3 coding DNA: TGTGCCAGCAGCTCTGGACAGGGGAAAGAGACCCAGTACTTC. The V call is TRBV7-6, the J call TRBJ2-5; 9 nucleotides align to TRBD1. Germline CDR1 reads SGHVS; CDR2 reads FNYEAQ. The CDR3 loop spans 14 amino acids. Losses at the gene ends were 4 bases for V and 3 bases for J; bases not matched to a gene: 3. The variable domain in full, completed from reference TRBV7-6 and TRBJ2-5, reads GAGVSQSPRYKVTKRGQDVALRCDPISGHVSLYWYRQALGQGPEFLTYFNYEAQQDKSGLPNDRFSAERPEGSISTLTIQRTEQRDSAMYRCASSSGQGKETQYFGPGTRLLVL.

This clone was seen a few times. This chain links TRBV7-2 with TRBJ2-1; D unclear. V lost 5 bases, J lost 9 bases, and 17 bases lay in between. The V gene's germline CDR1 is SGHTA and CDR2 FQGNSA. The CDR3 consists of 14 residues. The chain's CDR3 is CASSHPSPSLEQFF. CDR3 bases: TGTGCCAGCAGCCACCCCTCGCCCTCCCTTGAGCAGTTCTTC.

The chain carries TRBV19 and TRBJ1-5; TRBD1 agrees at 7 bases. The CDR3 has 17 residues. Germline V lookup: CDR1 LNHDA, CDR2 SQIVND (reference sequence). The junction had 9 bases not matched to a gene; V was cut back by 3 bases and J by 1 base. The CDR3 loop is CASSIMAGGRSNQPQHF. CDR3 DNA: TGTGCCAGTAGTATCATGGCAGGGGGACGAAGCAATCAGCCCCAGCATTTT.

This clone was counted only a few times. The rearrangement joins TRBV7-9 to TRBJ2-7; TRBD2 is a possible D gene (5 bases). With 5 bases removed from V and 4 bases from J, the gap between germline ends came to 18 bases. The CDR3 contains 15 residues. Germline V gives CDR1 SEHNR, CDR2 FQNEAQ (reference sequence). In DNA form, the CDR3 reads TGTGCCAGCAGCCATGCGGGCTCCCGGATATACGAGCAGTACTTC. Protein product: CASSHAGSRIYEQYF.

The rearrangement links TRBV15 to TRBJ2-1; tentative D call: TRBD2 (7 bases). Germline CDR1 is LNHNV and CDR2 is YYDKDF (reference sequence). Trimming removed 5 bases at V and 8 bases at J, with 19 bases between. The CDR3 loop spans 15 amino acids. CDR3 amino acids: CATSALWGGADEQFF. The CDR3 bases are TGTGCCACCAGCGCCCTCTGGGGGGGGGCTGATGAGCAGTTCTTC.